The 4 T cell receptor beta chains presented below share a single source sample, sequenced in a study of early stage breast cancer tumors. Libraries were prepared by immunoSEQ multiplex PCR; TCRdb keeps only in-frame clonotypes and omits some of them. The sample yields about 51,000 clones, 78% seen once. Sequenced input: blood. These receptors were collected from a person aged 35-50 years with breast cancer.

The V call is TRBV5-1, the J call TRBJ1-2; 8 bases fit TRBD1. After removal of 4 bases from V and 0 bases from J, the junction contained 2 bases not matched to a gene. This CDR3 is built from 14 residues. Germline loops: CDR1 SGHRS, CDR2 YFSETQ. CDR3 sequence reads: CASSTGGANYGYTF. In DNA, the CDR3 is TGCGCCAGCAGCACAGGGGGAGCTAACTATGGCTACACCTTC.

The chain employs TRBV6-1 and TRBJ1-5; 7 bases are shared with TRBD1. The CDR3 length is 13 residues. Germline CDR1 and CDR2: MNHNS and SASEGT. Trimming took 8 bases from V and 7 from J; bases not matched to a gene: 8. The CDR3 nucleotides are TGTGCCAGCGAGGGGCAGGGGGGACAGCCCCAGCATTTT. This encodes CASEGQGGQPQHF.

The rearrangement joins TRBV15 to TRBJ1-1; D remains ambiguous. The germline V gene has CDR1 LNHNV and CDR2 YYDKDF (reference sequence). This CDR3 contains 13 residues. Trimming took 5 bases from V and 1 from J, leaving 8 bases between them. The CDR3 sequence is CATSYQANTEAFF. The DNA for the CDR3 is TGTGCCACCAGCTATCAAGCGAACACTGAAGCTTTCTTT.

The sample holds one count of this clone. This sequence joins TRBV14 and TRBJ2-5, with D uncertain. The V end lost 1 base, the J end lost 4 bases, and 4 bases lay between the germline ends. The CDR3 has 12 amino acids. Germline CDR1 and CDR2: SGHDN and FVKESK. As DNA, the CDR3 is TGTGCCAGCAGCCAAGTGGTAGAGACCCAGTACTTC. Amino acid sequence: CASSQVVETQYF. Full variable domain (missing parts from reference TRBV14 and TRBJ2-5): EAGVTQFPSHSVIEKGQTVTLRCDPISGHDNLYWYRRVMGKEIKFLLHFVKESKQDESGMPNNRFLAERTGGTYSTLKVQPAELEDSGVYFCASSQVVETQYFGPGTRLLVL.